The next 5 T cell receptor beta chains were all read from a single sample in a study of blood T cells in healthy people across ages (dated by TCRdb to between 2015 and 2017). The library came from 5' RACE. Sequencing relied on an Illumina HiSeq 2500. The second PCR ran for roughly 6 to 11 cycles and used a J-beta primer mix along with a sample-barcoded 5' primer. Clones were called with MiXCR by TCRdb after fastp trimmed the public reads at Q25, and only in-frame beta chains were retained. Identical CDR3 protein sequences are pooled into one entry, listed with their most common genes and DNA. The sample records about 720,000 distinct CDR3 sequences, 22% of which are singletons. The ten largest clones represent about 22% of the sample. Sequencing used blood. These receptors originate from a man aged 65-85 years in good health.

V gene TRBV4-3 combines with J gene TRBJ2-3, with D perhaps TRBD2 (6 bases). Trimming pared 2 bases from V and 6 bases from J, leaving 12 bases between. The CDR3 runs to 14 residues. The germline V gene has CDR1 LGHNA and CDR2 YSLEER. The DNA for the CDR3 is TGCGCCAGCAGCCAATTGACTAGTTCTGATACGCAGTATTTT. It translates to CASSQLTSSDTQYF.

This clonotype was seen only a few times. The chain couples TRBV6-5 to TRBJ2-4, with D unclear. V was pared by 0 bases and J by 5 bases, with 14 bases between. The CDR3 runs to 16 residues. Germline assignment: CDR1 MNHEY and CDR2 SVGAGI. The CDR3 nucleotides read TGTGCCAGCAGTTACTCGATGGGGAATGCTCAAAACATTCAGTACTTC. Translation gives CASSYSMGNAQNIQYF.

The J gene is TRBJ2-7, the V gene TRBV29-1; weak D call: TRBD1 (6 bases). CDR1 is SQVTM and CDR2 is ANQGSEA in the germline V gene. CDR3 length equals 14 residues. Trimming removed 6 bases from V and 0 bases from J, with 15 bases in between. Here the CDR3 reads CSVAKTGSSYEQYF. CDR3 in DNA: TGCAGCGTCGCAAAAACAGGGAGCTCCTACGAGCAGTACTTC.

The chain uses TRBV6-1 and TRBJ2-2, with TRBD1 matching 10 bases. The CDR3 contains 17 residues. The germline V gene has CDR1 MNHNS and CDR2 SASEGT. Germline trimming cut 7 bases from V and 1 base from J; bases unmatched to any gene: 9. The CDR3 nucleotides read TGTGCCAGCACCCGCGGAGACAGGGGGCGGAACACCGGGGAGCTGTTTTTT. Amino acid sequence: CASTRGDRGRNTGELFF.

The genes are TRBV10-2 and TRBJ2-7, with a weak D call TRBD2 (6 bases). This CDR3 is 14 amino acids long. The V and J ends lost 6 bases and 2 bases respectively, with 14 bases between them. In germline, CDR1 is WSHSY, CDR2 SAAADI. CDR3 sequence: CASSSGTPPYEQYF. CDR3 in DNA: TGCGCCAGCAGCTCCGGGACTCCACCCTACGAGCAGTACTTC.